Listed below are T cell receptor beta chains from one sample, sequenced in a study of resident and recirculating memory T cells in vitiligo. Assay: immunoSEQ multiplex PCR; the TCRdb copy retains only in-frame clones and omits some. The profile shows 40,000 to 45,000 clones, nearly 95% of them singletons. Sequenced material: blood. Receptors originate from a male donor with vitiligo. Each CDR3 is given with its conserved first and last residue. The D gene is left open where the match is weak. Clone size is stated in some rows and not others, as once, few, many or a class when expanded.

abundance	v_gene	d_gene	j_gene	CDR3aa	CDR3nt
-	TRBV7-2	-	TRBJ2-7	CASSSAGGYYEQYF	TGTGCCAGCAGCTCAGCCGGCGGCTACTACGAGCAGTACTTC
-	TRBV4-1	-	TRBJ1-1	CASSHTGSMNTEAFF	TGCGCCAGCAGCCATACGGGAAGCATGAACACTGAAGCTTTCTTT
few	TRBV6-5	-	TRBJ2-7	CASSYRPGHHSEQYF	TGTGCCAGCAGTTACCGACCGGGACACCATTCCGAGCAGTACTTC
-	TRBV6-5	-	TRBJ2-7	CASSYAGEQYF	TGTGCCAGCAGTTACGCAGGCGAGCAGTACTTC
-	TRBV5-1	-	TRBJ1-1	CASSLIGVKMDTEAFF	TGCGCCAGCAGCTTGATAGGGGTGAAGATGGACACTGAAGCTTTCTTT
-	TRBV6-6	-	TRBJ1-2	CASSTLGGYTF	TGTGCCAGCAGTACCTTGGGCGGCTACACCTTC
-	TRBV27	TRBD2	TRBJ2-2	CASSSRLAGVTGELFF	TGTGCCAGCAGTTCCCGACTAGCGGGGGTCACCGGGGAGCTGTTTTTT
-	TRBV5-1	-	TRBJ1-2	CASSFGTANYGYTF	TGCGCCAGCAGCTTTGGCACAGCTAACTATGGCTACACCTTC
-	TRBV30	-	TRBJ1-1	CAWATRNTEAFF	TGTGCCTGGGCTACTCGGAACACTGAAGCTTTCTTT
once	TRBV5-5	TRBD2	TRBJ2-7	CASSPLSGVAPNEQYF	TGTGCCAGCAGCCCTCTTAGCGGGGTAGCCCCTAACGAGCAGTACTTC
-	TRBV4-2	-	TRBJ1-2	CASSKQGTLGYTF	TGTGCCAGCAGCAAACAGGGAACGCTTGGCTACACCTTC
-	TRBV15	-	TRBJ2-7	CATSRDPNYEQYF	TGTGCCACCAGCAGAGATCCTAACTACGAGCAGTACTTC
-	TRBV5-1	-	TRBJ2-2	CASSLQGVTGELFF	TGCGCCAGCAGCTTACAGGGTGTTACCGGGGAGCTGTTTTTT
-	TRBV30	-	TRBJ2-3	CAWSELNTQYF	TGTGCCTGGAGTGAGCTAAATACGCAGTATTTT
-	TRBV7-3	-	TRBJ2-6	CASSLMSTLGANVLTF	TGTGCCAGCAGCTTAATGTCCACTCTGGGGGCCAACGTCCTGACTTTC
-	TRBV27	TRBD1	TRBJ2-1	CASRHRDRRDNEQFF	TGTGCCAGCAGGCACCGGGACAGGAGGGACAATGAGCAGTTCTTC
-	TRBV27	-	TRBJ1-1	CASSAATPNTEAFF	TGTGCCAGCAGTGCGGCCACACCGAACACTGAAGCTTTCTTT
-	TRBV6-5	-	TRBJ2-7	CASSYSLTSPYEQYF	TGTGCCAGCAGTTACTCCTTGACAAGTCCCTACGAGCAGTACTTC
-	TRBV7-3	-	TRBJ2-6	CASSAIRVGAGANVLTF	TGTGCCAGCAGCGCGATCAGGGTGGGGGCCGGGGCCAACGTCCTGACTTTC
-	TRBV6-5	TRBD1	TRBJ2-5	CASRPFLDREETQYF	TGTGCCAGCAGGCCATTCCTGGACAGGGAAGAGACCCAGTACTTC
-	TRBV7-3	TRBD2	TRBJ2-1	CASSLSGGAYNEQFF	TGTGCCAGCAGCTTAAGCGGGGGGGCCTACAATGAGCAGTTCTTC
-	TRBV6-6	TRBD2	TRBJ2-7	CASSYLAGGYEQYF	TGTGCCAGCAGTTACTTGGCGGGGGGCTACGAGCAGTACTTC
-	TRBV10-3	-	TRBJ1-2	CAISEKLQGLVGYTF	TGTGCCATCAGTGAGAAACTTCAGGGTTTGGTCGGCTACACCTTC
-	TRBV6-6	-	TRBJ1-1	CASNDRPRVTEAFF	TGTGCCAGCAATGACAGGCCCCGGGTCACTGAAGCTTTCTTT
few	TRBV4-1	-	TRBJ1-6	CASSRPRGPLHF	TGCGCCAGCAGCCGACCTCGGGGACCCCTCCACTTT
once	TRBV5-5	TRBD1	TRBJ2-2	CASSWADRRYTGELFF	TGTGCCAGCAGCTGGGCGGACAGGAGATACACCGGGGAGCTGTTTTTT
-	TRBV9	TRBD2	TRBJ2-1	CASSGGGLAVYNEQFF	TGTGCCAGCAGCGGGGGGGGACTAGCGGTATACAATGAGCAGTTCTTC
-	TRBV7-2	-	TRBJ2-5	CASSSQQQETQYF	TGTGCCAGCAGCTCCCAACAACAAGAGACCCAGTACTTC
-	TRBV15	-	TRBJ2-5	CATSRDLSRQETQYF	TGTGCCACCAGCAGAGACCTATCAAGACAAGAGACCCAGTACTTC
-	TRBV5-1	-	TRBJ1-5	CASSEGVRGQPQHF	TGCGCCAGCAGCGAGGGGGTAAGGGGTCAGCCCCAGCATTTT
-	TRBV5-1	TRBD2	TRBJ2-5	CASSLVPGLGQETQYF	TGCGCCAGCAGCTTGGTCCCGGGACTAGGACAAGAGACCCAGTACTTC
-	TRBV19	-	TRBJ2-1	CASSISRGGYYNEQFF	TGTGCCAGTAGTATCTCTCGCGGGGGCTACTACAATGAGCAGTTCTTC
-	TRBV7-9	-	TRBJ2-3	CASSPTGSTDTQYF	TGTGCCAGCAGCCCCACGGGTAGCACAGATACGCAGTATTTT
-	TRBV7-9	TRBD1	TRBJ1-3	CASRARGPGNTIYF	TGTGCCAGCAGGGCCAGGGGGCCTGGAAACACCATATATTTT
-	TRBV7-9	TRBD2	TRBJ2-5	CASSFGLADTETQYF	TGTGCCAGCAGCTTCGGACTAGCGGATACGGAAACCCAGTACTTC
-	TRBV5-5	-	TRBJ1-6	CASSPGQSNSPLHF	TGTGCCAGCAGCCCCGGACAGTCAAATTCACCCCTCCACTTT
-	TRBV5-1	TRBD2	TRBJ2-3	CASSLPVAGGRDTQYF	TGCGCCAGCAGCTTGCCCGTAGCGGGGGGTAGGGATACGCAGTATTTT
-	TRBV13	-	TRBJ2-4	CASRGVENIQYF	TGTGCCAGCAGAGGGGTGGAAAACATTCAGTACTTC